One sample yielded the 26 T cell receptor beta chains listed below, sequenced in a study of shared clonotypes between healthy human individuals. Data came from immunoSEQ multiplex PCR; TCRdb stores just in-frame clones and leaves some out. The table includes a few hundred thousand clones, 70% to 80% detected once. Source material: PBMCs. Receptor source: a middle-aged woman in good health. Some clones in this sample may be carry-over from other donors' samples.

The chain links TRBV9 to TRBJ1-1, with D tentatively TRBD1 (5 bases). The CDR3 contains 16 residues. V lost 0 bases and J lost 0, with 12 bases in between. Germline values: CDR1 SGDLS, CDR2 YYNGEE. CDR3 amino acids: CASSVGAGTVNTEAFF. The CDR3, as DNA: TGTGCCAGCAGCGTAGGTGCAGGGACGGTGAACACTGAAGCTTTCTTT.

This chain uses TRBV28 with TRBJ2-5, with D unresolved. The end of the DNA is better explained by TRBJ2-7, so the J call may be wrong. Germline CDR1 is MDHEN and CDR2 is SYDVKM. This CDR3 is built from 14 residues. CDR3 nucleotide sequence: TGTGCCAGCAGTTTAAGCCCCCTGGTCTACGAGCAGTACTTC. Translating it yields CASSLSPLVYEQYF.

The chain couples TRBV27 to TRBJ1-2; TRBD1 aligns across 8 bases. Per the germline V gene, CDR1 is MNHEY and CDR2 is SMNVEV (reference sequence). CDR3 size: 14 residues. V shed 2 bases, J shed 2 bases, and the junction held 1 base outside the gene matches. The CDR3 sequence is CASSLGQGNYGYTF. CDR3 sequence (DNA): TGTGCCAGCAGTTTAGGACAGGGAAACTATGGCTACACCTTC.

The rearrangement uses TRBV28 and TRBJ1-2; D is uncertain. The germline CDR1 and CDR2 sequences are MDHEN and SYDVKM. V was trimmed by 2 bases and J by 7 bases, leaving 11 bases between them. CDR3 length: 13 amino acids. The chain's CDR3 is CASSLDGERGYTF. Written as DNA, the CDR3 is TGTGCCAGCAGTTTAGACGGGGAACGTGGCTACACCTTC.

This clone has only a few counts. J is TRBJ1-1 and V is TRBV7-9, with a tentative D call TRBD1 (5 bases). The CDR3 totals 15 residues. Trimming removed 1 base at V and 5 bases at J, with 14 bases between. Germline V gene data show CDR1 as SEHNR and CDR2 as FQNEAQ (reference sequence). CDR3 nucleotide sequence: TGTGCCAGCAGCTTAGATGGGGGTGTGAGGACTGAAGCTTTCTTT. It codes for CASSLDGGVRTEAFF.

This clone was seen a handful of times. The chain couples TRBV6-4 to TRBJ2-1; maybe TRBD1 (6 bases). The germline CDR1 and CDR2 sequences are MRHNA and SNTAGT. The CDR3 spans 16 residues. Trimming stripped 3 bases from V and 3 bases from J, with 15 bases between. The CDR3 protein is CASSERPIQGYNEQFF. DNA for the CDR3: TGTGCCAGCAGTGAGAGACCGATACAGGGCTACAATGAGCAGTTCTTC.

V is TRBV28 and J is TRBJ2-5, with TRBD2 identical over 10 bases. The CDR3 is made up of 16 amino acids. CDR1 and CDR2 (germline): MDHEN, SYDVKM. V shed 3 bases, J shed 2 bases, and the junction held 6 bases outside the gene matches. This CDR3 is CASSLLQTSGQETQYF. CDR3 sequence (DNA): TGTGCCAGCAGTTTGTTACAGACTAGCGGGCAAGAGACCCAGTACTTC.

The CDR3 nucleotides are TGCGCCAGCAGCCCACCATCCACCGGGGAGCTGTTTTTT. The encoded protein is CASSPPSTGELFF. The chain joins TRBV5-1 to TRBJ2-2, with unresolved D. The CDR3 consists of 13 residues. The germline V and J ends were trimmed by 4 bases and 4 bases, with 8 bases remaining between them. Per the germline V gene, CDR1 is SGHRS and CDR2 is YFSETQ. The variable domain in full, completed from reference TRBV5-1 and TRBJ2-2, reads KAGVTQTPRYLIKTRGQQVTLSCSPISGHRSVSWYQQTPGQGLQFLFEYFSETQRNKGNFPGRFSGRQFSNSRSEMNVSTLELGDSALYLCASSPPSTGELFFGEGSRLTVL.

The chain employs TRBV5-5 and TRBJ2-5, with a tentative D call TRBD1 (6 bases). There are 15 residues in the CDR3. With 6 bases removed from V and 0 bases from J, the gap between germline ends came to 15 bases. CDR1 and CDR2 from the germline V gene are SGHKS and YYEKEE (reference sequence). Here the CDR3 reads CASIRRQANQETQYF. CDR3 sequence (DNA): TGTGCCAGCATACGACGACAGGCCAACCAAGAGACCCAGTACTTC.

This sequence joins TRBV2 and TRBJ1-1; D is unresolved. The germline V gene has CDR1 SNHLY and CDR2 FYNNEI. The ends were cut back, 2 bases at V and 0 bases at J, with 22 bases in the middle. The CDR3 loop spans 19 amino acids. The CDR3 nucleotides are TGTGCCAGCAGTGAAAGAGGCCTGGAAGGGCACCTAATGAACACTGAAGCTTTCTTT. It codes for CASSERGLEGHLMNTEAFF.

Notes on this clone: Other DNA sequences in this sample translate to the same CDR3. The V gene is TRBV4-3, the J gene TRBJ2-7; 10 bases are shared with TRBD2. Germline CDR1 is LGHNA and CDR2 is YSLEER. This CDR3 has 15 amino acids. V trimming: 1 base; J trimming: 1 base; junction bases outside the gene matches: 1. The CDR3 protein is CASSQGLAGSYEQYF. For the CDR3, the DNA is TGCGCCAGCAGCCAAGGACTAGCGGGTTCCTACGAGCAGTACTTC.

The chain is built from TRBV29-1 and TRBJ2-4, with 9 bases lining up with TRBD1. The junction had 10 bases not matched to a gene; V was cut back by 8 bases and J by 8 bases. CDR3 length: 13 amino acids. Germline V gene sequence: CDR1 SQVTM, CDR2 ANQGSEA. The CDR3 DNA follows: TGCAGCATGCGTACAGGGGGCGGAGACATTCAGTACTTC. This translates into CSMRTGGGDIQYF.

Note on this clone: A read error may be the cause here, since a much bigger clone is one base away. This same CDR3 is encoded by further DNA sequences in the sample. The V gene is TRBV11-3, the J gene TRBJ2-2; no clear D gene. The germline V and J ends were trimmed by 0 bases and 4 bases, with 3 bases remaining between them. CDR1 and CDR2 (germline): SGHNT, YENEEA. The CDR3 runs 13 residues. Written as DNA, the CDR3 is TGTGCCAGCAGCTTAGAGGGCACCGGGGAGCTGTTTTTT. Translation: CASSLEGTGELFF.

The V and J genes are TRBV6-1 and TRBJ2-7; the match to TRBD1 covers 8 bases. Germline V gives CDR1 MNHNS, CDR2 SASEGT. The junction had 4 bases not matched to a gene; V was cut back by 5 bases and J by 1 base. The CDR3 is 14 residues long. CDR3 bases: TGTGCCAGCAGTCGAGGGGACAGGTCCTACGAGCAGTACTTC. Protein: CASSRGDRSYEQYF.

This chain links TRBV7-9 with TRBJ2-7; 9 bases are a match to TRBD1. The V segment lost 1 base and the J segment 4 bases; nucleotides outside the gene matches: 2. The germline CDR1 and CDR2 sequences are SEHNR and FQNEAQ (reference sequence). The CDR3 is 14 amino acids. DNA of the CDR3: TGTGCCAGCAGCTTAGGGACAGGGGAATACGAGCAGTACTTC. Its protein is CASSLGTGEYEQYF.

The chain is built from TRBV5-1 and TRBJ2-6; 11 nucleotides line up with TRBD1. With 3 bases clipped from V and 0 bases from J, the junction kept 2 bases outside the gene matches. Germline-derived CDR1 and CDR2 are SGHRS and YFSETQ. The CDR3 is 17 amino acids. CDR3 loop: CASSWTGGGSGANVLTF. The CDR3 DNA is TGCGCCAGCAGCTGGACAGGGGGCGGCTCTGGGGCCAACGTCCTGACTTTC.

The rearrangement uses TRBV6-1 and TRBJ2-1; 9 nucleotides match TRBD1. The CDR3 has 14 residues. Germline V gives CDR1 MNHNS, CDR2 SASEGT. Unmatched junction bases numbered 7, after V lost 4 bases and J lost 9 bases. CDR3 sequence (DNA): TGTGCCAGCAGTGGGAGGACAGGGGAAAGTGAGCAGTTCTTC. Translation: CASSGRTGESEQFF.

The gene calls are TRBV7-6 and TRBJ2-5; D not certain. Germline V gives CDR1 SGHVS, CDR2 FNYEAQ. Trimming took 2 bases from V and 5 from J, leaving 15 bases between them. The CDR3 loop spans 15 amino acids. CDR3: CASSLRVPQGETQYF. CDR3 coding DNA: TGTGCCAGCAGCTTAAGGGTACCTCAAGGGGAGACCCAGTACTTC.

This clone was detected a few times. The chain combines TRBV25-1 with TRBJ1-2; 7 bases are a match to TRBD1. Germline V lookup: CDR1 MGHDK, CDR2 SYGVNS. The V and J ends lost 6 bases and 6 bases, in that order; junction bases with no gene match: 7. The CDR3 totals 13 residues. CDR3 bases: TGTGCCAGCAGGACACAGGGGCGAGATGGCTACACCTTC. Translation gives CASRTQGRDGYTF.

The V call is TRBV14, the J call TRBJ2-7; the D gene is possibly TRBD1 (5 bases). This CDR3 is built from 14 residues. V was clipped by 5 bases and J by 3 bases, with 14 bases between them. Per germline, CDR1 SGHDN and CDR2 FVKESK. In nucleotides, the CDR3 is TGTGCCAGCAGCAATAGGGGAAAATTCTACGAGCAGTACTTC. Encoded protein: CASSNRGKFYEQYF.

The CDR3 DNA reads TGTGCCTGGAGTCGGGGTAGGACAGGGAACACTGAAGCTTTCTTT. Protein sequence: CAWSRGRTGNTEAFF. V usage is TRBV30 and J usage is TRBJ1-1; 7 positions agree with TRBD1. Germline lookup yields CDR1 GTSNPN and CDR2 SVGIG (reference sequence). The V and J ends lost 2 bases and 1 base, in that order; junction bases with no gene match: 7. The CDR3 extends over 15 amino acids.

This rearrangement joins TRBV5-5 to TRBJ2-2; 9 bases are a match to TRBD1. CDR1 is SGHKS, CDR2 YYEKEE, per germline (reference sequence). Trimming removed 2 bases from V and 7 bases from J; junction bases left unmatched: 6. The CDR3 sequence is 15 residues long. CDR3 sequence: CASSFGDRAFGELFF. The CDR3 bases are TGTGCCAGCAGCTTCGGGGACAGGGCTTTCGGGGAGCTGTTTTTT.

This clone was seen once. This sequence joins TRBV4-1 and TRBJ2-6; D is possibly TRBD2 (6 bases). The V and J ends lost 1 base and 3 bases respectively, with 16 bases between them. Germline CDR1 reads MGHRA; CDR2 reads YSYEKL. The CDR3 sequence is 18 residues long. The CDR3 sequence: CASSQGGLAGIGANVLTF. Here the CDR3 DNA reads TGCGCCAGCAGCCAAGGGGGACTTGCGGGAATTGGGGCCAACGTCCTGACTTTC.

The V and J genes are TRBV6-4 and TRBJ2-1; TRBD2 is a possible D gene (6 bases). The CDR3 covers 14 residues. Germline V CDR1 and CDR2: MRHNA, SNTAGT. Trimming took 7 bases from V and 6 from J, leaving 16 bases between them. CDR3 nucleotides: TGTGCCAGCAAGAGGGAATCCGGGGGCAATGAGCAGTTCTTC. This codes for CASKRESGGNEQFF.

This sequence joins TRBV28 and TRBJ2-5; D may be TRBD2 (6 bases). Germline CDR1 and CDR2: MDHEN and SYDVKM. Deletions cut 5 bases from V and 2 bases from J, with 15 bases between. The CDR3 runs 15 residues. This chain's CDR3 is CASSESGRVQETQYF. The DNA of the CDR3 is TGTGCCAGCAGTGAAAGCGGGCGGGTTCAAGAGACCCAGTACTTC.

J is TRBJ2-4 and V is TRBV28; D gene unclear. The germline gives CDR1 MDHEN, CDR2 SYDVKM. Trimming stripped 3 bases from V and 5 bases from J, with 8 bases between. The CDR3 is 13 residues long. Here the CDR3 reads CASSFPRENIQYF. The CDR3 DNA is TGTGCCAGCAGTTTTCCTAGGGAAAACATTCAGTACTTC.